One sample yielded the 27 T cell receptor beta chains listed below, sequenced in a study of T-cell memory formation after mild COVID-19. TCRdb reprocessed the 5' RACE reads with MiXCR, giving one entry per CDR3 protein. The sample lists about 310,000 distinct CDR3 sequences, around a sixth occurring once. The sample taken for sequencing was PBMCs or a T cell subset sorted from them (not recorded which). The receptors here all came from a man in his late teens or twenties who had mild COVID-19 (a few samples of this study predate the infection). Cell type and time point are not known.

This chain links TRBV7-3 with TRBJ2-2; 8 bases are shared with TRBD2. Germline V gene sequence: CDR1 SGHTA, CDR2 FQGTGA. Germline trimming cut 6 bases from V and 3 bases from J; bases unmatched to any gene: 9. The CDR3 has 16 residues. CDR3 bases: TGTGCCAGCAGACCTGAAGCGGGGGACCACACCGGGGAGCTGTTTTTT. It is translated as CASRPEAGDHTGELFF.

Many counts were recorded for this clonotype. V usage is TRBV4-3 and J usage is TRBJ2-3, with TRBD2 identical over 7 bases. This CDR3 contains 16 residues. After removal of 0 bases from V and 1 base from J, the junction contained 4 bases not matched to a gene. Germline-derived CDR1 and CDR2 are LGHNA and YSLEER. The CDR3 loop is CASSQESGARTDTQYF. The CDR3 DNA reads as TGCGCCAGCAGCCAAGAAAGCGGGGCCCGCACAGATACGCAGTATTTT.

The V gene is TRBV25-1, the J gene TRBJ1-1, with TRBD1 matching 8 bases. This CDR3 has 13 residues. Trimming took 8 bases from V and 5 from J; bases not matched to a gene: 7. Looked up from germline, CDR1 is MGHDK and CDR2 is SYGVNS. This CDR3 is CASAGQGVTEAFF. As DNA, the CDR3 is TGTGCCAGCGCCGGACAGGGAGTAACTGAAGCTTTCTTT. Full variable domain (missing parts from reference TRBV25-1 and TRBJ1-1): EADIYQTPRYLVIGTGKKITLECSQTMGHDKMYWYQQDPGMELHLIHYSYGVNSTEKGDLSSESTVSRIRTEHFPLTLESARPSHTSQYLCASAGQGVTEAFFGQGTRLTVV.

The sample holds a few counts of this clonotype. The genes are TRBV18 and TRBJ1-2; the match to TRBD1 covers 7 bases. Germline V CDR1 and CDR2: KGHSH, LQKENI. The CDR3 has 15 amino acids. Losses at the gene ends were 6 bases for V and 6 bases for J; bases not matched to a gene: 13. CDR3 sequence (DNA): TGTGCCAGCTCCCGATCCACTACAGGGGTGGATGGCTACACCTTC. This codes for CASSRSTTGVDGYTF.

The J gene is TRBJ2-5, the V gene TRBV5-1; D might be TRBD1 or TRBD2, each matching 5 bases. The germline gives CDR1 SGHRS, CDR2 YFSETQ. The CDR3 sequence is 14 residues long. With 3 bases removed from V and 5 bases from J, the gap between germline ends came to 14 bases. The CDR3 nucleotides read TGCGCCAGCAGCTGGGGACGTAGCCTTGAGACCCAGTACTTC. This translates into CASSWGRSLETQYF.

The chain is built from TRBV21-1 and TRBJ2-7. TRBV21-1 is designated a pseudogene. The CDR3 runs to 12 residues. The CDR3 loop reads CASSNGKHSGYV. CDR3 DNA: TGTGCCAGCAGCAATGGTAAACACTCGGGGTACGTC.

The sample holds a few counts of this clonotype. The junction departs from germline at one end; a sequencing error may be responsible. The chain combines TRBV7-9 with TRBJ2-7; TRBD2 agrees at 7 bases. Per the germline V gene, CDR1 is SEHNR and CDR2 is FQNEAQ (reference sequence). The CDR3 covers 16 residues. Here the CDR3 reads CASSPGTSVPSDEQYF. CDR3 in DNA: TGTGCCAGCAGCCCCGGAACTAGCGTTCCCTCCGACGAGCAGTACTTC. Using reference TRBV7-9 and TRBJ2-7 for the parts outside the CDR3, the full variable domain is DTGVSQNPRHKITKRGQNVTFRCDPISEHNRLYWYRQTLGQGPEFLTYFQNEAQLEKSRLLSDRFSAERPKGSFSTLEIQRTEQGDSAMYLCASSPGTSVPSDEQYFGPGTRLTVT.

This clonotype was counted between two and nine times. The chain combines TRBV12-3 or TRBV12-4 with TRBJ1-6; TRBD1 is a possible D gene (6 bases). Deletions cut 3 bases from V and 7 bases from J, with 13 bases between. The CDR3 is made up of 15 amino acids. CDR3 in amino acids: CASSLEGGGNSPLHF. DNA for the CDR3: TGTGCCAGCAGTTTGGAAGGGGGAGGAAATTCACCCCTCCACTTT.

The sample holds many counts of this clonotype. The chain recombines TRBV10-3 with TRBJ2-7, with D possibly being TRBD2 (6 bases). V was shortened by 7 bases and J by 5 bases, with 12 bases between the two germline ends. The germline CDR1 and CDR2 sequences are ENHRY and SYGVKD. This CDR3 is 12 amino acids long. Here the CDR3 DNA reads TGTGCCATCACTTGGGACTCTAACGAGCAGTACTTC. Its protein is CAITWDSNEQYF.

The CDR3 DNA reads as TGTGCCAGCAGCCTTCGACCGGGGGGAAATGAAAAACTGTTTTTT. This translates into CASSLRPGGNEKLFF. The chain combines TRBV3-1 with TRBJ1-4; tentative D call: TRBD1 (5 bases). CDR1 is LGHDT and CDR2 is YNNKEL in the germline V gene (reference sequence). This CDR3 is built from 15 residues. V lost 4 bases and J lost 5, with 14 bases in between.

This clonotype has at least ten counts. The V call is TRBV6-2 or TRBV6-3, the J call TRBJ2-4; unclear D gene. From germline, CDR1 is MNHEY and CDR2 SVGEGT. Trimming removed 2 bases from V and 8 bases from J, with 10 bases in between. This CDR3 has 13 residues. The CDR3 is CASSYGPWDIQYF. The CDR3 DNA is TGTGCCAGCAGTTACGGGCCGTGGGACATTCAGTACTTC.

V usage is TRBV5-6 and J usage is TRBJ2-5; TRBD1 agrees at 7 bases. Trimming at V came to 1 base and at J to 0 bases, leaving 3 bases not matched to a gene. Germline V gene data show CDR1 as SGHDT and CDR2 as YYEEEE. The CDR3 is 15 amino acids. CDR3 nucleotides: TGTGCCAGCAGCTTGAGGGGGCTGTACCAAGAGACCCAGTACTTC. Translation: CASSLRGLYQETQYF.

This clonotype has more than one count but fewer than ten. This chain links TRBV29-1 with TRBJ1-2; TRBD1 might be the D (5 bases). Trimming left V 4 bases short and J 4 bases short, with 16 bases between. CDR1 is SQVTM and CDR2 is ANQGSEA in the germline V gene. The length of the CDR3 is 14 residues. The CDR3 DNA reads TGCAGCGTTGGCAAGGGGAATGACTTCTATGGCTACACCTTC. It yields the protein CSVGKGNDFYGYTF. The variable domain in full, completed from reference TRBV29-1 and TRBJ1-2, reads SAVISQKPSRDICQRGTSLTIQCQVDSQVTMMFWYRQQPGQSLTLIATANQGSEATYESGFVIDKFPISRPNLTFSTLTVSNMSPEDSSIYLCSVGKGNDFYGYTFGSGTRLTVV.

J is TRBJ2-2 and V is TRBV12-3 or TRBV12-4; possibly TRBD2 for D (6 bases). The CDR3 contains 14 residues. Trimming took 8 bases from V and 7 from J, leaving 17 bases between them. The CDR3 sequence is CASRLRVGGGELFF. CDR3 bases: TGTGCCAGCCGCCTCCGGGTGGGGGGCGGGGAGCTGTTTTTT.

The J gene is TRBJ2-5, the V gene TRBV5-1; D unresolved. Germline CDR1 is SGHRS and CDR2 is YFSETQ. This CDR3 has 15 amino acids. Trimming took 1 base from V and 0 from J, leaving 10 bases between them. This chain's CDR3 is CASSLSFRNQETQYF. In DNA form, the CDR3 reads TGCGCCAGCAGCTTGAGTTTCAGGAACCAAGAGACCCAGTACTTC.

At least ten counts were recorded for this clonotype. The chain is built from TRBV29-1 and TRBJ2-7; 8 nucleotides agree with TRBD1. The CDR3 loop spans 14 amino acids. Trimming took 1 base from V and 4 from J; bases not matched to a gene: 6. Germline V gene sequence: CDR1 SQVTM, CDR2 ANQGSEA. The CDR3 DNA follows: TGCAGCGTTGAAGGGACAGGGATGGCGTACGAGCAGTACTTC. It encodes CSVEGTGMAYEQYF.

The chain recombines TRBV6-6 with TRBJ1-2, with D possibly matching TRBD1 (6 bases). The CDR3 runs 14 residues. Trimming left V 6 bases short and J 7 bases short, with 18 bases between. Germline V gene data show CDR1 as MNHNY and CDR2 as SVGAGI (reference sequence). The CDR3 region has the DNA TGTGCCAGCAGCTCTAGGGGGTTCTCAGTTGGCTACACCTTC. It yields the protein CASSSRGFSVGYTF.

This rearrangement joins TRBV5-1 to TRBJ1-2, with D possibly TRBD1 on 6 matching bases. The germline V and J ends were trimmed by 4 bases and 8 bases, with 18 bases remaining between them. Germline V lookup: CDR1 SGHRS, CDR2 YFSETQ. CDR3 length equals 14 residues. The CDR3, as DNA: TGCGCCAGCAGCGAACGATTAAGGACAGACGGCTACACCTTC. It specifies CASSERLRTDGYTF.

This clonotype was seen a few times. The genes are TRBV24-1 and TRBJ2-1; 8 nucleotides agree with TRBD1. Germline CDR1 and CDR2: KGHDR and SFDVKD. The CDR3 contains 14 residues. With V trimmed by 9 bases and J by 4 bases, 7 bases remained unmatched. The CDR3 here is CATAVTGGYNEQFF. CDR3 in DNA: TGTGCCACCGCCGTCACAGGGGGATACAATGAGCAGTTCTTC.

This clonotype was seen only a few times. The chain recombines TRBV5-1 with TRBJ2-1, with D possibly being TRBD1 (5 bases). This CDR3 region has 14 residues. The germline gives CDR1 SGHRS, CDR2 YFSETQ. Trimming stripped 0 bases from V and 6 bases from J, with 10 bases between. CDR3 residues: CASSLGGPPNEQFF. The CDR3, as DNA: TGCGCCAGCAGCTTGGGGGGCCCCCCCAATGAGCAGTTCTTC.

The rearrangement links TRBV18 to TRBJ1-6; perhaps TRBD1 as D (6 bases). The V end was cut by 3 bases, the J end by 7 bases, with 13 bases between. This CDR3 is built from 15 residues. Germline V CDR1 and CDR2: KGHSH, LQKENI. This chain's CDR3 is CASSPRAGANSPLHF. CDR3 nucleotide sequence: TGTGCCAGCTCACCTCGTGCGGGGGCCAATTCACCCCTCCACTTT.

This clonotype came up a few times. The genes are TRBV12-3 or TRBV12-4 and TRBJ1-6; D might be TRBD1 (5 bases). CDR3 size: 14 residues. Trimming left V 3 bases short and J 7 bases short, with 10 bases between. The CDR3 here is CASSLQGGNSPLHF. Here the CDR3 DNA reads TGTGCCAGCAGTTTGCAGGGAGGGAATTCACCCCTCCACTTT.

This clonotype has only a few counts. The V call is TRBV20-1, the J call TRBJ1-2, with D uncertain. The ends were cut back, 6 bases at V and 2 bases at J, with 16 bases in the middle. Germline CDR1 DFQATT, CDR2 SNEGSKA (reference sequence). There are 14 residues in the CDR3. CDR3 residues: CSAPKPGDNYGYTF. The CDR3 bases are TGCAGTGCCCCCAAACCGGGAGACAACTATGGCTACACCTTC.

In this sample, this clonotype turned up many times. This sequence joins TRBV20-1 and TRBJ2-3; D is undetermined. Trimming took off 0 bases at V and 0 bases at J, with 16 bases between the two ends. CDR3 length equals 17 residues. CDR1 is DFQATT and CDR2 is SNEGSKA in the germline V gene (reference sequence). The DNA for the CDR3 is TGCAGTGCTAGAGAGATAAGGGCACTCCCAAGCACAGATACGCAGTATTTT. Encoded protein: CSAREIRALPSTDTQYF.

This chain joins TRBV6-6 and TRBJ1-4, with TRBD1 matching 9 bases. The J segment lost 7 bases and the V segment lost 11 bases, leaving 8 bases of the junction unmatched. This CDR3 comprises 13 residues. Looked up from germline, CDR1 is MNHNY and CDR2 is SVGAGI (reference sequence). CDR3 amino acids: CAVRDRAFEKLFF. The CDR3 DNA follows: TGTGCCGTCCGGGACAGGGCGTTTGAAAAACTGTTTTTT.

This clonotype was counted a few times. The chain employs TRBV7-9 and TRBJ1-1, with TRBD1 matching over 7 bases. V shed 7 bases and J 5 bases; nucleotides not matched to a gene: 7. The CDR3 contains 13 residues. CDR1 and CDR2 (germline): SEHNR, FQNEAQ (reference sequence). The CDR3 nucleotides are TGTGCCAGCATCTCTCAGGGGGGAACTGAAGCTTTCTTT. Translating gives CASISQGGTEAFF. The full variable domain, completed using reference TRBV7-9 and TRBJ1-1, is DTGVSQNPRHKITKRGQNVTFRCDPISEHNRLYWYRQTLGQGPEFLTYFQNEAQLEKSRLLSDRFSAERPKGSFSTLEIQRTEQGDSAMYLCASISQGGTEAFFGQGTRLTVV.

Only a few counts were recorded for this clonotype. The gene calls are TRBV7-9 and TRBJ1-1; 10 positions agree with TRBD1. Germline assignment: CDR1 SEHNR and CDR2 FQNEAQ (reference sequence). V was pared by 5 bases and J by 5 bases, with 8 bases of the junction left unmatched. The CDR3 is 15 amino acids. For the CDR3, the DNA is TGTGCCAGCAGCCCGGGACAGGGGACGGGGACTGAAGCTTTCTTT. Translated, it gives CASSPGQGTGTEAFF.